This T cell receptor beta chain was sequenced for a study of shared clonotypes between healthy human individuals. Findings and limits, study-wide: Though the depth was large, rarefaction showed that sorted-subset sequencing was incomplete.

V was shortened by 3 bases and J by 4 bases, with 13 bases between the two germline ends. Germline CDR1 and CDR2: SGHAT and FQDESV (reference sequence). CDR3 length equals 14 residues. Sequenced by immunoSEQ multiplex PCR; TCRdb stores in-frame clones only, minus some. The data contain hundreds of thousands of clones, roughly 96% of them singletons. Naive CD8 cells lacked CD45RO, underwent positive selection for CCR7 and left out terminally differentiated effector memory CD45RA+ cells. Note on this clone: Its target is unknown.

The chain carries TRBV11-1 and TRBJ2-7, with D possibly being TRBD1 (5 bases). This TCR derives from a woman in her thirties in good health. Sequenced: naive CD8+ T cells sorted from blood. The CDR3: CASSLAQGIYEQYF. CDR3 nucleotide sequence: TGTGCCAGCAGCTTGGCTCAGGGAATTTACGAGCAGTACTTC.